Following are 23 T cell receptor beta chains from one sample sequenced in a study of cytomegalovirus exposure and HLA in healthy donors. The PCR made use of 60 Vbeta and 13 Jbeta primers. Sequenced by immunoSEQ multiplex PCR; TCRdb stores in-frame clones only, minus some. The sample holds tens of thousands of clones, around 80% seen once. Source material: PBMCs. All receptors come from a male donor in good health and CMV-seropositive.

The genes are TRBV9 and TRBJ1-1; unclear D gene. Trimming left V 3 bases short and J 0 bases short, with 3 bases between. Germline values: CDR1 SGDLS, CDR2 YYNGEE. CDR3 length equals 12 residues. The CDR3 region has the DNA TGTGCCAGCAGCGCTATGAACACTGAAGCTTTCTTT. Its protein product is CASSAMNTEAFF.

The V and J genes are TRBV11-2 and TRBJ2-5; a possible D gene is TRBD1 (6 bases). The end of the DNA fits TRBJ2-7 better, so the J call may be wrong. Germline-derived CDR1 and CDR2 are SGHAT and FQNNGV. The CDR3 length is 15 residues. This CDR3 is CASSQDRWQGYEQYF. The DNA of the CDR3 is TGTGCCAGCAGCCAAGACAGGTGGCAGGGGTACGAGCAGTACTTC.

This clone showed up just once. The gene calls are TRBV6-6 and TRBJ2-4, with TRBD1 identical over 8 bases. Germline assignment: CDR1 MNHNY and CDR2 SVGAGI (reference sequence). V shed 2 bases and J 8 bases; nucleotides not matched to a gene: 8. The CDR3 contains 15 residues. The CDR3 bases are TGTGCCAGCAGTTACAGAAAGGACAGGGTAGACATTCAGTACTTC. Its protein product is CASSYRKDRVDIQYF.

The rearrangement links TRBV9 to TRBJ2-3; no clear D. This CDR3 spans 14 amino acids. The V gene lost 0 bases and the J gene lost 0 bases, with 5 bases spanning the gap. Per the germline V gene, CDR1 is SGDLS and CDR2 is YYNGEE. The CDR3 bases are TGTGCCAGCAGCGTAGAGACTAGCACAGATACGCAGTATTTT. It yields the protein CASSVETSTDTQYF.

The V and J genes are TRBV6-5 and TRBJ2-2, with D perhaps matching TRBD2 (5 bases). CDR3 length: 16 residues. Germline lookup yields CDR1 MNHEY and CDR2 SVGAGI. The V and J ends lost 1 base and 2 bases respectively, with 11 bases between them. CDR3 nucleotides: TGTGCCAGCAGTTACTTCGTGGACTTAAACACCGGGGAGCTGTTTTTT. This encodes CASSYFVDLNTGELFF.

The V and J genes are TRBV5-1 and TRBJ1-4; 8 nucleotides align to TRBD1. With V trimmed by 0 bases and J by 9 bases, 13 bases remained unmatched. Looked up from germline, CDR1 is SGHRS and CDR2 is YFSETQ. The CDR3 covers 17 residues. The CDR3 reads CASSLDPGQGGNQKLFF. CDR3 in DNA: TGCGCCAGCAGCTTGGACCCCGGACAGGGAGGAAATCAAAAACTGTTTTTT.

The chain combines TRBV7-6 with TRBJ2-3; 13 nucleotides agree with TRBD2. The CDR3 is 17 residues long. In germline, CDR1 is SGHVS, CDR2 FNYEAQ. Losses at the gene ends were 5 bases for V and 2 bases for J; bases not matched to a gene: 7. CDR3 coding DNA: TGTGCCAGCAGCCCCACTAGCGGGAGGGTCCACACAGATACGCAGTATTTT. It specifies CASSPTSGRVHTDTQYF.

The CDR3 here is CASSFNPGLNYEQYF. The CDR3 DNA is TGTGCCAGCAGCTTTAATCCAGGGTTGAACTACGAGCAGTACTTC. V is TRBV7-9 and J is TRBJ2-7; weak D call: TRBD1 (5 bases). Trimming shortened V by 3 bases and J by 3 bases, and 15 bases separated the two germline ends. The CDR3 runs 15 residues. Looked up from germline, CDR1 is SEHNR and CDR2 is FQNEAQ (reference sequence).

The chain recombines TRBV7-2 with TRBJ2-3; 9 positions match TRBD2. Germline loops: CDR1 SGHTA, CDR2 FQGNSA. CDR3 length: 18 residues. The V gene end was trimmed by 1 base and the J gene end by 4 bases; junction bases not matched to a gene: 12. The CDR3 is CASSLVGGRAGRADTQYF. The CDR3 bases are TGTGCCAGCAGCTTAGTTGGCGGGAGGGCCGGGCGGGCAGATACGCAGTATTTT.

This clone was detected a few times. The genes are TRBV1 and TRBJ1-2. TRBV1 represents a pseudogene. The CDR3 is 14 amino acids. This CDR3 reads CTSSQDRGSGGYTF. The CDR3 DNA is TGCACCAGCAGCCAAGATCGAGGGAGCGGTGGCTACACCTTC.

The gene calls are TRBV11-1 and TRBJ2-2; 14 positions agree with TRBD2. CDR3 length: 17 amino acids. The ends lost 5 bases at V and 5 bases at J; junction bases unmatched: 7. CDR1 is SGHAT and CDR2 is FQDESV in the germline V gene (reference sequence). The DNA of the CDR3 is TGTGCCAGCAGCGTCGGACTAGCGGGGGGCAGGACCGGGGAGCTGTTTTTT. Protein product: CASSVGLAGGRTGELFF.

The chain combines TRBV27 with TRBJ2-7, with D maybe TRBD2 (5 bases). This CDR3 region has 16 residues. The germline V gene has CDR1 MNHEY and CDR2 SMNVEV (reference sequence). With 0 bases removed from V and 3 bases from J, the gap between germline ends came to 15 bases. The CDR3 nucleotides read TGTGCCAGCAGTTTATCCTCCGCGGAGGAGGACTACGAGCAGTACTTC. This encodes CASSLSSAEEDYEQYF.

The V call is TRBV4-2, the J call TRBJ2-3; 7 bases agree with TRBD2. This CDR3 is built from 16 residues. Germline V gene lookup returns CDR1 LGHNA and CDR2 YNFKEQ. V lost 7 bases and J lost 3; bases outside the gene matches: 13. The CDR3 DNA sequence: TGTGCCAGCACACTCAATGGGGGGGGAAGGACAGATACGCAGTATTTT. It translates to CASTLNGGGRTDTQYF.

This chain links TRBV4-2 with TRBJ1-5, with D possibly matching TRBD1 (5 bases). CDR1 and CDR2 (germline): LGHNA, YNFKEQ. The V and J ends lost 4 bases and 1 base respectively, with 14 bases between them. The CDR3 has 16 amino acids. The CDR3 region has the DNA TGTGCCAGCAGCCCCGGGCAGGGAGGAAGCAATCAGCCCCAGCATTTT. Encoded protein: CASSPGQGGSNQPQHF.

This chain uses TRBV7-2 with TRBJ2-7, with no clear D. Germline assignment: CDR1 SGHTA and CDR2 FQGNSA. The V end was cut by 1 base, the J end by 2 bases, with 6 bases between. The CDR3 totals 13 residues. CDR3 coding DNA: TGTGCCAGCAGCTTAGACAAAACCTACGAGCAGTACTTC. The encoded protein is CASSLDKTYEQYF. Full variable domain (remainder filled in from reference TRBV7-2 and TRBJ2-7): GAGVSQSPSNKVTEKGKDVELRCDPISGHTALYWYRQSLGQGLEFLIYFQGNSAPDKSGLPSDRFSAERTGGSVSTLTIQRTQQEDSAVYLCASSLDKTYEQYFGPGTRLTVT.

V and J are TRBV25-1 and TRBJ2-3, with TRBD2 identical over 7 bases. V lost 4 bases and J lost 2; bases outside the gene matches: 3. Germline loops: CDR1 MGHDK, CDR2 SYGVNS. This CDR3 contains 14 residues. Here the CDR3 reads CASSGLADTDTQYF. The DNA for the CDR3 is TGTGCCAGCAGTGGCCTAGCGGACACAGATACGCAGTATTTT.

The J gene is TRBJ1-1, the V gene TRBV13, with D possibly matching TRBD1 (6 bases). This CDR3 is 15 amino acids long. CDR1 is PRHDT and CDR2 is FYEKMQ in the germline V gene (reference sequence). Trimming took off 5 bases at V and 1 base at J, with 14 bases between the two ends. CDR3 DNA: TGTGCCAGCAGCCCCGAGGGGGAGTCGAACACTGAAGCTTTCTTT. Translating it yields CASSPEGESNTEAFF.

The chain is built from TRBV6-5 and TRBJ1-3; D gene unclear. The CDR3 covers 15 residues. Germline-derived CDR1 and CDR2 are MNHEY and SVGAGI. V gave up 0 bases and J gave up 3 bases, with 9 bases separating them. The CDR3: CASSYSFGVGNTIYF. The CDR3 DNA sequence: TGTGCCAGCAGTTACTCCTTCGGGGTTGGAAACACCATATATTTT.

The chain is built from TRBV6-1 and TRBJ2-7, with 9 nucleotides matching TRBD2. The CDR3 loop spans 15 amino acids. Germline V lookup: CDR1 MNHNS, CDR2 SASEGT. V was clipped by 4 bases and J by 2 bases; unmatched bases: 6. This CDR3 is CASSVASGTPYEQYF. CDR3 DNA sequence: TGTGCCAGCAGTGTTGCTAGCGGGACTCCCTACGAGCAGTACTTC.

V usage is TRBV5-1 and J usage is TRBJ1-4; no clear D gene. This CDR3 is 14 amino acids long. Between the trimmed V and J ends, which lost 0 bases and 0 bases, there was a span of 3 bases. Germline CDR1 is SGHRS and CDR2 is YFSETQ. The CDR3 DNA follows: TGCGCCAGCAGCTTGGCCGCAACTAATGAAAAACTGTTTTTT. Its protein is CASSLAATNEKLFF.

The genes are TRBV5-5 and TRBJ2-7; 8 nucleotides align to TRBD1. Per germline, CDR1 SGHKS and CDR2 YYEKEE (reference sequence). The CDR3 has 15 residues. Trimming removed 4 bases from V and 4 bases from J; junction bases left unmatched: 10. The CDR3 sequence is CASSPGQGRGYEQYF. The CDR3 DNA is TGTGCCAGCAGCCCCGGACAGGGTAGAGGGTACGAGCAGTACTTC. The whole variable domain, remainder taken from reference TRBV5-5 and TRBJ2-7, is DAGVTQSPTHLIKTRGQQVTLRCSPISGHKSVSWYQQVLGQGPQFIFQYYEKEERGRGNFPDRFSARQFPNYSSELNVNALLLGDSALYLCASSPGQGRGYEQYFGPGTRLTVT.

This clone was found a few times. The chain couples TRBV4-1 to TRBJ1-5, with TRBD1 matching over 11 bases. In germline, CDR1 is MGHRA, CDR2 YSYEKL. The J segment lost 4 bases and the V segment lost 3 bases, leaving 8 bases of the junction unmatched. The CDR3 covers 17 residues. The CDR3 sequence is CASSHPIGTGGNQPQHF. DNA for the CDR3: TGCGCCAGCAGCCACCCAATAGGGACAGGGGGTAATCAGCCCCAGCATTTT.

This clone was counted a single time. This rearrangement joins TRBV6-1 to TRBJ2-4; maybe TRBD1 (6 bases). Germline CDR1 and CDR2: MNHNS and SASEGT. This CDR3 region has 15 residues. The germline V and J ends were trimmed by 4 bases and 5 bases, with 15 bases remaining between them. In DNA form, the CDR3 reads TGTGCCAGCAGTGTGCTCTCAGGGGTGGAAAACATTCAGTACTTC. It yields the protein CASSVLSGVENIQYF.